The sequence of this T cell receptor (beta chain) was determined in a study of monozygotic twins with inflammatory bowel disease. After re-calling the 5' RACE reads, TCRdb lists one entry per CDR3 protein, DNA absent. This sample contains tens of thousands of distinct CDR3 sequences. The CDR3 has 16 amino acids. The germline V gene has CDR1 SEHNR and CDR2 FQNEAQ (reference sequence). Sequenced sample: blood. The J gene is TRBJ1-4, the V gene TRBV7-9; the D call from TCRdb, TRBD1, cannot be confirmed without DNA. The clonotype originates from a human donor with ulcerative colitis or Crohn's disease, or a healthy co-twin of an affected twin (not recorded which). CDR3 protein: CASSLDASRVGEKLFF.